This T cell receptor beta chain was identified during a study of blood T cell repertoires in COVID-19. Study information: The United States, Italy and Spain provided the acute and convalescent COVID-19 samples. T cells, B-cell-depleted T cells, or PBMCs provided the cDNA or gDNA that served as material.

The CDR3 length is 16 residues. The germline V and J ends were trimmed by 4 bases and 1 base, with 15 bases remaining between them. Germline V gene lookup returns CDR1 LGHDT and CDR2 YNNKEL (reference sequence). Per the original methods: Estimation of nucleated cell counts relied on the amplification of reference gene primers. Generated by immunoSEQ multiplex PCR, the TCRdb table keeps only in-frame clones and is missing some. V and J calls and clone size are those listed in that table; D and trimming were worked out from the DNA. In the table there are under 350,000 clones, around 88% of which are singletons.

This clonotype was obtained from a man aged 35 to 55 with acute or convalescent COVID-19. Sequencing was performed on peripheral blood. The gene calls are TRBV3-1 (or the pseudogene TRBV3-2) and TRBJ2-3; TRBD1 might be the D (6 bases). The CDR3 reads CASSPGTRYRTDTQYF. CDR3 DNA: TGTGCCAGCAGCCCGGGGACACGGTATCGCACAGATACGCAGTATTTT.